What follows are 5 T cell receptor beta chains derived from one specimen sequenced in a study of T cells after yellow fever vaccination. MiXCR, applied by TCRdb to the 5' RACE reads, yields one record per CDR3 protein. The repertoire consists of under 700,000 distinct CDR3 sequences, with less than 20% occurring once and the leading ten covering roughly 17%. The sequencing here drew on PBMCs, taken 5 to 6 days after the first yellow fever vaccination. The source is a man younger than 30 who received the YFV17D yellow fever vaccine.

A few counts support this clonotype. The chain joins TRBV7-2 to TRBJ2-1, with D perhaps matching TRBD2 (7 bases). The V gene lost 8 bases and the J gene lost 6 bases, with 20 bases spanning the gap. Germline V gene sequence: CDR1 SGHTA, CDR2 FQGNSA. The CDR3 has 15 residues. CDR3 sequence reads: CASDPRGGVVNEQFF. For the CDR3, the DNA is TGTGCCAGCGACCCGAGGGGGGGCGTTGTCAATGAGCAGTTCTTC.

This clonotype appeared a few times. The chain couples TRBV7-2 to TRBJ2-7; 10 nucleotides align to TRBD2. The V gene's germline CDR1 is SGHTA and CDR2 FQGNSA. The CDR3 spans 15 residues. After removal of 0 bases from V and 5 bases from J, the junction contained 4 bases not matched to a gene. CDR3 loop: CASSLASSGGDEQYF. CDR3 DNA sequence: TGTGCCAGCAGCTTAGCCAGCAGCGGGGGGGACGAGCAGTACTTC.

The rearrangement links TRBV5-1 to TRBJ2-5, with TRBD2 identical over 7 bases. Germline trimming cut 2 bases from V and 5 bases from J; bases unmatched to any gene: 9. The germline gives CDR1 SGHRS, CDR2 YFSETQ. The CDR3 has 15 amino acids. CDR3 nucleotide sequence: TGCGCCAGCAGCTTTTTGTTTTCCGGGGGGGAGACCCAGTACTTC. This translates into CASSFLFSGGETQYF.

The V call is TRBV5-1, the J call TRBJ1-4, with 7 bases that match TRBD1. V gave up 0 bases and J gave up 3 bases; unmatched junction bases: 2. CDR3 length: 15 amino acids. Germline CDR1 SGHRS, CDR2 YFSETQ. Here the CDR3 reads CASSLGGTANEKLFF. The CDR3 nucleotides read TGCGCCAGCAGCTTGGGGGGGACAGCTAATGAAAAACTGTTTTTT.

This clonotype appeared a few times. The rearrangement joins TRBV6-1 to TRBJ2-7; 10 nucleotides align to TRBD1. This CDR3 has 14 amino acids. Per germline, CDR1 MNHNS and CDR2 SASEGT. Trimming at V came to 4 bases and at J to 6 bases, leaving 6 bases not matched to a gene. The DNA of the CDR3 is TGTGCCAGCAGTGCGGGACAGGGGAACTCCGAGCAGTACGTC. Its translation: CASSAGQGNSEQYV.